The 20 T cell receptor beta chains below come from one sample, sequenced in a study of blood T cell repertoires in COVID-19 (dated by TCRdb to about 2020). Receptors were amplified or captured by the immunoSEQ multiplex PCR assay. TCRdb mirrors the immuneACCESS table, restricted to in-frame sequences. Some clones are absent from its copies; in checked studies, under half trace to an unresolved V gene, and the reason for the others is unknown. For this sample the table gives roughly 80,000 clones, of which about four fifths were detected only once. Jointly, the top ten make up around a sixth of the sample. Sequencing input: peripheral blood. Receptors originate from a human donor in a cohort sampled during active COVID-19.

The chain employs TRBV7-9 and TRBJ1-1; TRBD1 matches 8 bases. The CDR3 sequence is 15 residues long. V was clipped by 6 bases and J by 6 bases; unmatched bases: 12. Looked up from germline, CDR1 is SEHNR and CDR2 is FQNEAQ (reference sequence). CDR3 nucleotide sequence: TGTGCCAGCAGATACAACAGGGGGGAAGCCGCTGAAGCTTTCTTT. Protein: CASRYNRGEAAEAFF.

The V gene is TRBV7-9, the J gene TRBJ2-7; TRBD2 agrees at 7 bases. The V segment lost 5 bases and the J segment 3 bases; nucleotides outside the gene matches: 13. This CDR3 region has 16 residues. Germline V lookup: CDR1 SEHNR, CDR2 FQNEAQ (reference sequence). CDR3 nucleotides: TGTGCCAGCAGCACTTCCGGGAGGACGGGAGGCTACGAGCAGTACGTC. It specifies CASSTSGRTGGYEQYV.

In DNA form, the CDR3 reads TGTGCCAGCAGTTACTCGATCGGAGGGACTGAAGCTTTCTTT. Its protein is CASSYSIGGTEAFF. The gene calls are TRBV6-5 and TRBJ1-1; D remains ambiguous. The germline V gene encodes CDR1 MNHEY and CDR2 SVGAGI. The CDR3 extends over 14 amino acids. V was shortened by 0 bases and J by 5 bases, with 10 bases between the two germline ends.

This chain links TRBV6-5 with TRBJ1-1; 7 bases agree with TRBD1. The junction had 8 bases not matched to a gene; V was cut back by 6 bases and J by 4 bases. Germline CDR1 is MNHEY and CDR2 is SVGAGI. This CDR3 spans 14 amino acids. The CDR3 region is CASRSQGFGTEAFF. The CDR3 DNA follows: TGTGCCAGCAGGTCACAGGGGTTCGGCACTGAAGCTTTCTTT.

The J gene is TRBJ2-2, the V gene TRBV28; a weak D match, TRBD2 (5 bases). CDR3 length: 17 residues. V was cut by 4 bases and J by 1 base, with 16 bases left in between. The germline CDR1 and CDR2 sequences are MDHEN and SYDVKM. CDR3 residues: CASSWGVGSLNTGELFF. CDR3 in DNA: TGTGCCAGCAGTTGGGGAGTAGGGTCTTTGAACACCGGGGAGCTGTTTTTT.

To note about this clone: The same CDR3 also results from other DNA sequences found in this sample. The rearrangement uses TRBV6-2 or TRBV6-3 and TRBJ2-7; D not resolved. In germline, CDR1 is MNHEY, CDR2 SVGEGT. The V end lost 0 bases, the J end lost 4 bases, and 7 bases lay between the germline ends. This CDR3 has 13 amino acids. CDR3 bases: TGTGCCAGCAGTTACTCGAAGCAATACGAGCAGTACGTC. Translated: CASSYSKQYEQYV.

This clone was found once. The chain recombines TRBV7-8 with TRBJ1-5; 8 bases match TRBD1. CDR1 is SGHVS, CDR2 FQNEAQ, per germline. V lost 4 bases and J lost 10; bases outside the gene matches: 15. This CDR3 has 16 amino acids. The CDR3 coding sequence is TGTGCCAGCAGCTCGGCCCGGGACAGGCTTGAGAGACCCCAGCATTTT. This gives the protein CASSSARDRLERPQHF.

The rearrangement uses TRBV19 and TRBJ1-2; 8 bases line up with TRBD1. CDR3 length: 16 residues. Germline V CDR1 and CDR2: LNHDA, SQIVND (reference sequence). V shed 6 bases and J 6 bases; nucleotides not matched to a gene: 15. Written as DNA, the CDR3 is TGTGCCAGTAGGGGTCTCCAGGGGGCAGGACTAGATGGCTACACCTTC. It translates to CASRGLQGAGLDGYTF.

CDR3 sequence (DNA): TGTGCCAGCAGTCCCCGACTAGCCTACGAGCAGTACGTC. This sequence encodes CASSPRLAYEQYV. The rearrangement joins TRBV28 to TRBJ2-7; tentative D call: TRBD2 (6 bases). Per germline, CDR1 MDHEN and CDR2 SYDVKM. V was cut by 5 bases and J by 2 bases, with 10 bases left in between. The CDR3 is 13 residues long.

This chain connects TRBV7-2 to TRBJ2-2, with 10 positions matching TRBD1. Germline assignment: CDR1 SGHTA and CDR2 FQGNSA. Trimming removed 4 bases from V and 8 bases from J; junction bases left unmatched: 10. The CDR3 has 16 amino acids. The CDR3 DNA reads as TGTGCCAGCAGCTCATTCGCGAGACAGGGGGCAGGGGAGCTGTTTTTT. Amino acid sequence: CASSSFARQGAGELFF.

The chain is built from TRBV5-1 and TRBJ2-7; perhaps TRBD1 as D (6 bases). The CDR3 contains 13 residues. The V gene's germline CDR1 is SGHRS and CDR2 YFSETQ. Trimming left V 5 bases short and J 3 bases short, with 12 bases between. CDR3 residues: CASRYLGGYEQYF. The CDR3, as DNA: TGCGCCAGCAGGTACCTAGGGGGCTACGAGCAGTACTTC.

The J gene is TRBJ1-2, the V gene TRBV19; 7 positions agree with TRBD1. V dropped 5 bases and J dropped 4; count of bases not matched to a gene: 19. Germline V gene sequence: CDR1 LNHDA, CDR2 SQIVND (reference sequence). The CDR3 is 18 amino acids. CDR3 region: CASSQFPGQDESGYGYTF. In DNA form, the CDR3 reads TGTGCCAGTAGTCAGTTCCCTGGACAGGACGAGAGCGGCTATGGCTACACCTTC.

In this sample, this clone is medium-sized. The rearrangement links TRBV7-2 to TRBJ2-2; D possibly corresponds to TRBD1 (6 bases). V lost 6 bases to trimming and J lost 4 bases, with 12 bases between them. CDR1 and CDR2 (germline): SGHTA, FQGNSA. The length of the CDR3 is 14 residues. The CDR3 DNA reads TGTGCCAGCAGTAACAGGGACCCCACCGGGGAGCTGTTTTTT. Translating gives CASSNRDPTGELFF.

The V gene is TRBV4-3, the J gene TRBJ2-5; 8 positions match TRBD1. The V gene's germline CDR1 is LGHNA and CDR2 YSLEER. The CDR3 consists of 14 residues. Losses at the gene ends were 3 bases for V and 4 bases for J; bases not matched to a gene: 4. In DNA, the CDR3 is TGCGCCAGCAGCCAGGATGGACAGGGAGAGACCCAGTACTTC. As protein: CASSQDGQGETQYF.

The chain has TRBV7-2 and TRBJ2-5; no definite D call. The germline V gene encodes CDR1 SGHTA and CDR2 FQGNSA. The CDR3 has 14 amino acids. Trimming left V 5 bases short and J 0 bases short, with 10 bases between. CDR3 region: CASSRSPDQETQYF. CDR3 DNA: TGTGCCAGCAGCCGGTCCCCTGACCAAGAGACCCAGTACTTC.

J is TRBJ2-1 and V is TRBV5-5, with TRBD1 as a possible D gene (5 bases). Trimming took 0 bases from V and 16 from J, leaving 11 bases between them. The CDR3 is 11 amino acids. Germline V CDR1 and CDR2: SGHKS, YYEKEE (reference sequence). In DNA, the CDR3 is TGTGCCAGCAGCTTGGTGGTAGGGGAATTCTTC. Amino acids: CASSLVVGEFF.

This chain connects TRBV27 to TRBJ2-1, with 7 bases matching TRBD2. CDR1 MNHEY and CDR2 SMNVEV come from the germline V gene (reference sequence). The CDR3 is 13 residues long. After removal of 2 bases from V and 9 bases from J, the junction contained 4 bases not matched to a gene. CDR3 nucleotides: TGTGCCAGCAGTTTAGACGGACTAGTTGAGCAGTTCTTC. Its protein is CASSLDGLVEQFF.

This clone showed up just a few times. This chain joins TRBV3-1 (or the pseudogene TRBV3-2) and TRBJ2-1; 8 positions agree with TRBD2. This CDR3 is built from 15 residues. Germline CDR1 LGHDT, CDR2 YNNKEL (reference sequence). V was clipped by 2 bases and J by 2 bases; unmatched bases: 2. DNA for the CDR3: TGTGCCAGCAGCCAACAGCGGGGGCCCTACAATGAGCAGTTCTTC. It yields the protein CASSQQRGPYNEQFF.

CDR3 loop: CASSLTAGLAAGGTETQYF. CDR3 nucleotide sequence: TGTGCCAGCAGTTTAACTGCGGGACTAGCGGCCGGGGGGACGGAGACCCAGTACTTC. The rearrangement joins TRBV27 to TRBJ2-5; TRBD2 matches at 11 bases. Germline loops: CDR1 MNHEY, CDR2 SMNVEV (reference sequence). V shed 2 bases, J shed 5 bases, and the junction held 16 bases outside the gene matches. CDR3 length: 19 amino acids.

This clone is categorized as medium-sized (0.01 to 0.1%). V and J are TRBV30 and TRBJ1-2; 10 positions match TRBD1. Per the germline V gene, CDR1 is GTSNPN and CDR2 is SVGIG (reference sequence). The CDR3 covers 13 residues. The trim removed 4 bases at V and 7 bases at J, leaving 6 bases unmatched. The CDR3 is CAWNPGQGSGYTF. CDR3 bases: TGTGCCTGGAACCCGGGACAGGGGAGTGGCTACACCTTC.